One and the same sample provided the 14 T cell receptor beta chains below, sequenced in a study of blood T cell repertoires in COVID-19. Sequencing used immunoSEQ multiplex PCR; TCRdb keeps in-frame clones, though not all of them. Among 250,000 to 350,000 clones listed, around four fifths were seen once. Source material: peripheral blood. These receptor sequences come from a woman between 50 and 59 years old with active or convalescent COVID-19.

The CDR3 spells CASRRDSATNEKLFF. In DNA, the CDR3 is TGTGCCAGCAGAAGGGACAGCGCAACTAATGAAAAACTGTTTTTT. This chain connects TRBV6-5 to TRBJ1-4; 7 bases agree with TRBD1. With 6 bases clipped from V and 0 bases from J, the junction kept 4 bases outside the gene matches. The CDR3 covers 15 residues. Germline lookup yields CDR1 MNHEY and CDR2 SVGAGI.

This chain connects TRBV7-9 to TRBJ2-7; 10 nucleotides align to TRBD2. In germline, CDR1 is SEHNR, CDR2 FQNEAQ (reference sequence). After removal of 3 bases from V and 5 bases from J, the junction contained 13 bases not matched to a gene. The CDR3 totals 17 residues. The CDR3 loop is CASSFISGRAPPHEQYF. CDR3 sequence (DNA): TGTGCCAGCAGCTTTATCAGCGGGAGGGCCCCTCCCCACGAGCAGTACTTC.

Only one count was recorded for this clone. The rearrangement links TRBV25-1 to TRBJ2-1; 10 positions agree with TRBD2. CDR3 size: 14 residues. Trimming cost V 5 bases and J 4 bases; bases outside gene matches: 2. Germline-derived CDR1 and CDR2 are MGHDK and SYGVNS. CDR3: CASSWTSGYNEQFF. The CDR3 DNA is TGTGCCAGCAGTTGGACTAGCGGTTACAATGAGCAGTTCTTC. The full variable domain, its missing parts supplied by reference TRBV25-1 and TRBJ2-1, is EADIYQTPRYLVIGTGKKITLECSQTMGHDKMYWYQQDPGMELHLIHYSYGVNSTEKGDLSSESTVSRIRTEHFPLTLESARPSHTSQYLCASSWTSGYNEQFFGPGTRLTVL.

The rearrangement uses TRBV6-5 and TRBJ1-1; D perhaps matches TRBD1 (5 bases). Germline loops: CDR1 MNHEY, CDR2 SVGAGI. V shed 5 bases and J shed 0 bases, with 13 bases lying between them. CDR3 length equals 15 residues. The CDR3 nucleotides read TGTGCCAGCAGTCCGCGGGGCACAGTGAACACTGAAGCTTTCTTT. It is translated as CASSPRGTVNTEAFF.

V and J are TRBV5-8 and TRBJ1-2; no firm D call. V lost 6 bases to trimming and J lost 1 base, with 13 bases between them. This CDR3 contains 14 residues. Germline assignment: CDR1 SGHTS and CDR2 YDEGEE. The CDR3 coding sequence is TGTGCCAGCAAAAATCGGACTTATAACTATGGCTACACCTTC. It is translated as CASKNRTYNYGYTF.

The V gene is TRBV6-5, the J gene TRBJ2-2; perhaps TRBD1 as D (6 bases). The CDR3 extends over 15 amino acids. Germline assignment: CDR1 MNHEY and CDR2 SVGAGI. Trimming cost V 2 bases and J 1 base, with 8 bases left between them. The CDR3: CASSYLQGNTGELFF. The CDR3 DNA reads TGTGCCAGCAGTTACCTACAGGGGAACACCGGGGAGCTGTTTTTT.

The V and J genes are TRBV19 and TRBJ1-2, with D hard to call. Trimming took off 9 bases at V and 5 bases at J, with 7 bases between the two ends. The CDR3 is 10 amino acids. CDR1 and CDR2 (germline): LNHDA, SQIVND (reference sequence). In nucleotides, the CDR3 is TGTGCCAGCGGACTTTATGGCTACACCTTC. Its translation is CASGLYGYTF.

The chain links TRBV6-4 to TRBJ2-2; 8 nucleotides agree with TRBD2. This CDR3 spans 16 amino acids. Germline CDR1 and CDR2: MRHNA and SNTAGT. J lost 6 bases, V lost 5 bases, and 11 bases had no gene match. This CDR3 is CASSPEAGGFSGELFF. In nucleotides, the CDR3 is TGTGCCAGCAGTCCCGAGGCGGGAGGATTCTCCGGGGAGCTGTTTTTT.

This clone showed up just a few times. This sample includes further DNA sequences coding for the same CDR3. J is TRBJ2-7 and V is TRBV5-6; D might be TRBD1 (6 bases). Deletions cut 1 base from V and 4 bases from J, with 9 bases between. The CDR3 runs 13 residues. Per the germline V gene, CDR1 is SGHDT and CDR2 is YYEEEE. The CDR3 region has the DNA TGTGCCAGCAGCTTGACAGGGACGTACGAGCAGTACTTC. It yields the protein CASSLTGTYEQYF.

This chain uses TRBV7-3 with TRBJ1-1; D is uncertain. In germline, CDR1 is SGHTA, CDR2 FQGTGA. The length of the CDR3 is 13 residues. V was pared by 5 bases and J by 5 bases, with 12 bases between. The CDR3 DNA sequence: TGTGCCAGCAGCCCTGCTCGGGGAACTGAAGCTTTCTTT. Translation gives CASSPARGTEAFF.

The rearrangement links TRBV30 to TRBJ1-5; D remains unclear. CDR1 is GTSNPN and CDR2 is SVGIG in the germline V gene (reference sequence). The V gene lost 2 bases and the J gene lost 12 bases, with 14 bases spanning the gap. CDR3 length equals 12 residues. The CDR3 is CAWSSKVGDQHF. In DNA form, the CDR3 reads TGTGCCTGGAGTTCTAAGGTCGGAGACCAGCATTTT. The full variable domain, its missing parts supplied by reference TRBV30 and TRBJ1-5, is SQTIHQWPATLVQPVGSPLSLECTVEGTSNPNLYWYRQAAGRGLQLLFYSVGIGQISSEVPQNLSASRPQDRQFILSSKKLLLSDSGFYLCAWSSKVGDQHFGDGTRLSIL.

The chain joins TRBV7-8 to TRBJ1-5; possibly TRBD1 for D (6 bases). Germline lookup yields CDR1 SGHVS and CDR2 FQNEAQ. The CDR3 sequence is 16 residues long. V dropped 1 base and J dropped 7 bases, with 17 bases sitting between them. CDR3 region: CASSLVVTQGNQPQHF. The CDR3 region has the DNA TGTGCCAGCAGCTTAGTGGTTACACAGGGTAACCAGCCCCAGCATTTT.

V gene TRBV3-1 (or the pseudogene TRBV3-2) combines with J gene TRBJ2-1; tentatively, D is TRBD1 (6 bases). The germline V gene encodes CDR1 LGHDT and CDR2 YNNKEL (reference sequence). V lost 1 base, J lost 3 bases, and 10 bases lay in between. The CDR3 is 15 residues long. The CDR3 DNA reads TGTGCCAGCAGCCAAGTGCAGGGGTTCTACAATGAGCAGTTCTTC. Translation: CASSQVQGFYNEQFF.

The gene calls are TRBV5-4 and TRBJ1-4; TRBD1 is a possible D gene (6 bases). V lost 0 bases to trimming and J lost 5 bases, with 11 bases between them. Germline V lookup: CDR1 SGHNT, CDR2 YYREEE (reference sequence). The CDR3 runs to 15 residues. DNA of the CDR3: TGTGCCAGCAGCTTGGGGTCGGGACAAAATGAAAAACTGTTTTTT. Translation gives CASSLGSGQNEKLFF.